This TCR beta chain was retrieved from a study of blood T cell repertoires in COVID-19. The wider study: Some COVID-19 samples were acute and others convalescent; all came from the United States, Italy and Spain.

Authors' methods: Reference gene primer amplification gave nucleated cell count estimates. Sequencing used immunoSEQ multiplex PCR; TCRdb keeps in-frame clones, though not all of them. Clone size and V and J calls were adopted from that table, with D and trimming inferred from the DNA. This table has around 300,000 clones, 75% to 90% appearing once. Trimming took 3 bases from V and 4 from J, leaving 9 bases between them. The CDR3 loop spans 13 amino acids. Looked up from germline, CDR1 is MNHEY and CDR2 is SMNVEV (reference sequence). Those enrolled, adults aged roughly 18 to 90 years, came from around 24 US areas. Recovered Cohort 3 donors showed two negative PCRs, clearance, or symptom resolution.

The V and J genes are TRBV27 and TRBJ1-2; tentative D call: TRBD1 (5 bases). Sequenced input: PBMCs or T cells enriched from blood (not recorded which). This TCR came from a young man who had recovered from COVID-19. Written as DNA, the CDR3 is TGTGCCAGCAGTTTTGGGCAGGGCTATGGCTACACCTTC. Protein sequence: CASSFGQGYGYTF.